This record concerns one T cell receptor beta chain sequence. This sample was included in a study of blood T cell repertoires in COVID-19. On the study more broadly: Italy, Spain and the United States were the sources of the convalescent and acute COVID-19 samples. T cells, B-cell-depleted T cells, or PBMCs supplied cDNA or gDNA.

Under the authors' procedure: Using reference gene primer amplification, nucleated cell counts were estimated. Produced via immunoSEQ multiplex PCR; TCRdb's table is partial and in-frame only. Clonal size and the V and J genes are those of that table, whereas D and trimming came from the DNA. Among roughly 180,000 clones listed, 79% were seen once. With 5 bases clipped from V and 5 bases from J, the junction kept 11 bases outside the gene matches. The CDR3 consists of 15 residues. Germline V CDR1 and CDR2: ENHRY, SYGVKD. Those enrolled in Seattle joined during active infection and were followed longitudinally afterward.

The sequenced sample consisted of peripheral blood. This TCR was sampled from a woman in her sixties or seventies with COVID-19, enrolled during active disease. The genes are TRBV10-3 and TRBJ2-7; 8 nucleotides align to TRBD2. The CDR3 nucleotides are TGTGCCATCAGTACCCCCAGCGGGAGAATAGACGAGCAGTACTTC. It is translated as CAISTPSGRIDEQYF.